Sequencing of this T cell receptor beta chain was carried out in a study of metastatic and nonmetastatic thyroid tumors (dated by TCRdb to between 2020 and 2021). General notes on the study: The researchers compared repertoires between peripheral blood samples and tumor or nodule tissue samples from patients with malignant or benign thyroid disease.

In this sample, this clone turned up a few times. The clone's antigen remains unknown. Qualities for individual bases were not recorded, and no much larger clone is one base off. None of the patients had been given any treatment before thyroid surgery. Patient clinical samples collected from the early 2010s to the late 2010s were retrospectively analysed using T-cell receptor beta sequencing. The protocol used for the library was PCR. TCRdb lists the instrument as Illumina HiSeq 4000. High-throughput sequencing was used to profile the TCR beta-chain CDR3 region of every patient. Concerning the study's data processing: CDR3 differences across clinicopathological groups were used to build a classifier for discriminating distant-metastatic papillary thyroid cancer patients. The Shannon index was used to assess repertoire diversity, and the Morisita-Horn index was used to assess tumor-blood repertoire similarity. The public reads were quality trimmed at Q25 with fastp and then assembled into clones with MiXCR by TCRdb, keeping productive beta chains. These V and J calls are TCRdb output, not the study's own analysis. This sample gives roughly 17,000 clones in total; 25% to 30% of them show up just once. Around 27% of the sample is in the top ten clones.

What the research found in general, with its limitations: TCR beta diversity was reported as significantly higher in malignant tumors than in benign nodules, in both blood and tumor samples.

V and J are truncated by 5 bases and 8 bases respectively, leaving an intervening sequence of 12 bases. The germline V gene sets CDR1 to MNHNS and CDR2 to SASEGT. From the cysteine up to the phenylalanine, the CDR3 has a length of 12 residues. Only the CDR3 portion is preserved as DNA: 36 bases, with reading frame beginning at the first base. This clonotype was sampled from a male donor with papillary thyroid cancer or a benign thyroid nodule (not recorded which). Some clones in this sample may be carry-over from other donors' samples. Sequencing input: tumor tissue. The V and J genes are TRBV6-1 and TRBJ1-1, and the D gene may be TRBD1, 5 bases matching. The CDR3 protein is CASSTGTVEAFF. The DNA sequence is as follows: TGTGCCAGCAGTACGGGGACGGTCGAAGCTTTCTTT.